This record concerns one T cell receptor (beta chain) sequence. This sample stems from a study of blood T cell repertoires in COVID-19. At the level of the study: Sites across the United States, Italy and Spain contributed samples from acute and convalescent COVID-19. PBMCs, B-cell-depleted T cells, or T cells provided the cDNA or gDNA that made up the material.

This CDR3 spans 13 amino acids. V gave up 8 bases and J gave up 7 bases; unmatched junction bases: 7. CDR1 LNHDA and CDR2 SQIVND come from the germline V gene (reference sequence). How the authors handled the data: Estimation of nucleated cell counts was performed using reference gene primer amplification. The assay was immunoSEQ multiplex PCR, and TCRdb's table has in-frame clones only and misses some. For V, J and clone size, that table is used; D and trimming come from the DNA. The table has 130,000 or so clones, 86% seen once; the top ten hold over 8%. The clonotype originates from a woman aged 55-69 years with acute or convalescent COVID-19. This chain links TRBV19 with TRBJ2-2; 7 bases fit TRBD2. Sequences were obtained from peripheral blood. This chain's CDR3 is CASAWGGNGELFF. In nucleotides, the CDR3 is TGTGCCAGTGCCTGGGGAGGGAACGGGGAGCTGTTTTTT.